This passage covers 9 T cell receptor beta chains from one sample sequenced in a study of shared clonotypes between healthy human individuals. This table comes from immunoSEQ multiplex PCR, and its TCRdb copy is limited to in-frame clones, with some not included. The repertoire holds about 450,000 clones, with roughly 83% as singletons. The sample was PBMCs. These receptors were collected from a woman in her forties in good health. Some clones in this sample may be carry-over from other donors' samples.

As for this clone: A single base separates this from a much larger clone, so it may be a read error. This rearrangement joins TRBV30 to TRBJ1-5; D uncertain. V was pared by 0 bases and J by 1 base, with 4 bases between. CDR3 length: 13 residues. Germline-derived CDR1 and CDR2 are GTSNPN and SVGIG (reference sequence). DNA for the CDR3: TGTGCCTGGAGTGTACGGAGCAATCAGCCCCAGCATTTT. Protein sequence: CAWSVRSNQPQHF.

The CDR3 DNA sequence: TGTGCCAGCAGACGACTAGCGGATCCCTACGAGCAGTACTTC. This translates into CASRRLADPYEQYF. The chain has TRBV11-2 and TRBJ2-7; 9 nucleotides align to TRBD2. Germline V gene lookup returns CDR1 SGHAT and CDR2 FQNNGV. CDR3 size: 14 residues. After removal of 6 bases from V and 2 bases from J, the junction contained 5 bases not matched to a gene.

The chain uses TRBV25-1 and TRBJ2-6; D gene ambiguous. Germline V CDR1 and CDR2: MGHDK, SYGVNS. The length of the CDR3 is 18 residues. With 1 base removed from V and 0 bases from J, the gap between germline ends came to 13 bases. CDR3 DNA sequence: TGTGCCAGCAGTGAATTTAACAGCCCAAGCTCTGGGGCCAACGTCCTGACTTTC. Its protein is CASSEFNSPSSGANVLTF.

This chain connects TRBV6-6 to TRBJ2-3; TRBD1 agrees at 7 bases. The CDR3 covers 15 residues. The V gene's germline CDR1 is MNHNY and CDR2 SVGAGI (reference sequence). J lost 5 bases, V lost 6 bases, and 11 bases had no gene match. For the CDR3, the DNA is TGTGCCAGCAGACCTGACAGGGCTTGGGAAGATACGCAGTATTTT. Translated: CASRPDRAWEDTQYF.

The chain couples TRBV14 to TRBJ2-5; tentatively, D is TRBD1 (6 bases). The V gene lost 2 bases and the J gene lost 5 bases, with 9 bases spanning the gap. The CDR3 contains 13 residues. CDR1 and CDR2 (germline): SGHDN, FVKESK. The CDR3 spells CASSQQGWETQYF. CDR3 coding DNA: TGTGCCAGCAGCCAACAGGGGTGGGAGACCCAGTACTTC.

J is TRBJ2-1 and V is TRBV5-1; TRBD2 aligns across 9 bases. This CDR3 is built from 16 residues. V was pared by 1 base and J by 1 base, with 3 bases of the junction left unmatched. Germline CDR1 reads SGHRS; CDR2 reads YFSETQ. The CDR3 DNA reads as TGCGCCAGCAGCTTGACCGCGGGAGGGTCCTACAATGAGCAGTTCTTC. It specifies CASSLTAGGSYNEQFF.

The genes are TRBV5-5 and TRBJ1-3, with unresolved D. Trimming stripped 1 base from V and 0 bases from J, with 8 bases between. Looked up from germline, CDR1 is SGHKS and CDR2 is YYEKEE (reference sequence). This CDR3 is 15 amino acids long. Here the CDR3 reads CASSLLGLSGNTIYF. CDR3 nucleotide sequence: TGTGCCAGCAGCTTGCTCGGCCTCTCTGGAAACACCATATATTTT.

The chain recombines TRBV7-8 with TRBJ2-7; TRBD1 agrees at 7 bases. The CDR3 runs 15 residues. J lost 5 bases, V lost 2 bases, and 9 bases had no gene match. Germline V gives CDR1 SGHVS, CDR2 FQNEAQ. The CDR3 sequence: CASSLKGQHHHEQYF. The CDR3 bases are TGTGCCAGCAGCTTAAAGGGACAGCATCACCACGAGCAGTACTTC.

The chain employs TRBV7-9 and TRBJ2-7; TRBD1 aligns across 9 bases. The CDR3 sequence is 15 residues long. With 1 base clipped from V and 3 bases from J, the junction kept 4 bases outside the gene matches. Germline lookup yields CDR1 SEHNR and CDR2 FQNEAQ (reference sequence). In DNA, the CDR3 is TGTGCCAGCAGCTTAGTAGGGACAGGGTTCTACGAGCAGTACTTC. It specifies CASSLVGTGFYEQYF.